These 26 T cell receptor beta chains share one sample of origin, sequenced in a study of early T cells in non-severe SARS-CoV-2 infection. MiXCR was run by TCRdb on the 5' RACE reads, yielding one entry per CDR3 protein. The table shows approximately 26,000 distinct CDR3 sequences, with roughly 4.4% occurring only once. Source material: whole blood. These receptors originate from an adult who was a healthcare worker with PCR-confirmed SARS-CoV-2 infection or an uninfected control (not recorded which).

This clonotype came up many times. V is TRBV7-2 and J is TRBJ2-1; 10 bases agree with TRBD1. Germline trimming cut 5 bases from V and 8 bases from J; bases unmatched to any gene: 9. CDR1 is SGHTA, CDR2 FQGNSA, per germline. The CDR3 is made up of 15 amino acids. The CDR3 bases are TGTGCCAGCAGCCCTGGGGGACAGGGGTTTTATGAGCAGTTCTTC. It specifies CASSPGGQGFYEQFF.

The table lists this clonotype with many counts. This rearrangement joins TRBV5-1 to TRBJ1-1; 7 nucleotides line up with TRBD1. After removal of 1 base from V and 1 base from J, the junction contained 10 bases not matched to a gene. This CDR3 spans 17 amino acids. Germline values: CDR1 SGHRS, CDR2 YFSETQ. CDR3 sequence reads: CASSLSLGRQGNTEAFF. In nucleotides, the CDR3 is TGCGCCAGCAGCTTGTCCCTCGGCCGACAGGGGAACACTGAAGCTTTCTTT.

This clonotype was seen at least ten times. This chain connects TRBV6-5 to TRBJ1-3; 7 nucleotides align to TRBD1. The CDR3 is made up of 16 amino acids. The junction had 12 bases not matched to a gene; V was cut back by 10 bases and J by 0 bases. Germline V CDR1 and CDR2: MNHEY, SVGAGI. The CDR3 is CATMGDRIFSGNTIYF. CDR3 bases: TGTGCCACCATGGGGGACAGAATATTCTCTGGAAACACCATATATTTT.

At least ten counts were recorded for this clonotype. The chain carries TRBV7-2 and TRBJ2-5; D unclear. Germline V gene lookup returns CDR1 SGHTA and CDR2 FQGNSA. The V end lost 5 bases, the J end lost 2 bases, and 9 bases lay between the germline ends. The CDR3 length is 13 residues. The DNA for the CDR3 is TGTGCCAGCAGCCGCAGCGCTCAAGAGACCCAGTACTTC. Its translation: CASSRSAQETQYF. Filled out from reference TRBV7-2 and TRBJ2-5, the complete variable domain reads GAGVSQSPSNKVTEKGKDVELRCDPISGHTALYWYRQSLGQGLEFLIYFQGNSAPDKSGLPSDRFSAERTGGSVSTLTIQRTQQEDSAVYLCASSRSAQETQYFGPGTRLLVL.

This clonotype was picked up many times. J is TRBJ2-3 and V is TRBV9; D not certain. Germline V gene lookup returns CDR1 SGDLS and CDR2 YYNGEE. The CDR3 is made up of 18 amino acids. The ends were cut back, 3 bases at V and 0 bases at J, with 20 bases in the middle. The CDR3 DNA sequence: TGTGCCAGCAGCGAAAACCCGAAAATGACCCCTAGCACAGATACGCAGTATTTT. Translated, it gives CASSENPKMTPSTDTQYF. Variable domain in full (rest from reference TRBV9 and TRBJ2-3): DSGVTQTPKHLITATGQRVTLRCSPRSGDLSVYWYQQSLDQGLQFLIQYYNGEERAKGNILERFSAQQFPDLHSELNLSSLELGDSALYFCASSENPKMTPSTDTQYFGPGTRLTVL.

In its sample, this clonotype was seen many times. The chain employs TRBV11-2 and TRBJ1-6; D is unclear. CDR3 length equals 13 residues. The germline CDR1 and CDR2 sequences are SGHAT and FQNNGV. V dropped 0 bases and J dropped 10 bases, with 7 bases sitting between them. The CDR3 DNA sequence: TGTGCCAGCAGCTTAGATAAGGGCTCACCCCTCCACTTT. Translating gives CASSLDKGSPLHF.

This clonotype has a count of ten or more. The rearrangement links TRBV29-1 to TRBJ2-7; D might be TRBD1 (6 bases). V was clipped by 7 bases and J by 2 bases, with 12 bases between them. CDR1 is SQVTM and CDR2 is ANQGSEA in the germline V gene. The CDR3 length is 12 residues. The CDR3 here is CSAQGRTYEQYF. The CDR3 nucleotides are TGCAGCGCACAGGGCCGAACCTACGAGCAGTACTTC.

This clonotype came up many times. V gene TRBV20-1 combines with J gene TRBJ2-1, with 7 bases aligning to TRBD2. CDR3 size: 14 residues. V was pared by 0 bases and J by 7 bases, with 6 bases of the junction left unmatched. CDR1 and CDR2 (germline): DFQATT, SNEGSKA (reference sequence). CDR3 DNA sequence: TGCAGTGCTAGAGATGGCGGGAGAATAAATGAGCAGTTCTTC. It codes for CSARDGGRINEQFF.

This clonotype has ten or more counts. The gene calls are TRBV20-1 and TRBJ2-1; 8 bases are shared with TRBD1. The CDR3 has 13 amino acids. Germline V gene lookup returns CDR1 DFQATT and CDR2 SNEGSKA (reference sequence). The CDR3 loop is CSPQGQAYNEQFF. The CDR3, as DNA: TGCAGCCCACAGGGACAGGCCTACAATGAGCAGTTCTTC.

This clonotype was seen repeatedly, ten times or more. The V gene is TRBV20-1, the J gene TRBJ1-1, with 7 bases lining up with TRBD1. V lost 0 bases and J lost 5; bases outside the gene matches: 6. From germline, CDR1 is DFQATT and CDR2 SNEGSKA (reference sequence). There are 14 residues in the CDR3. The CDR3 region is CSARDFQGGTEAFF. CDR3 DNA: TGCAGTGCTAGAGATTTCCAGGGGGGGACTGAAGCTTTCTTT.

This clonotype was seen at least ten times. V gene TRBV20-1 combines with J gene TRBJ2-5, with 8 bases fitting TRBD1. Germline trimming cut 3 bases from V and 4 bases from J; bases unmatched to any gene: 10. The V gene's germline CDR1 is DFQATT and CDR2 SNEGSKA (reference sequence). The CDR3 has 15 residues. In nucleotides, the CDR3 is TGCAGTGCTAGTGAAGACAGGGGTTCGCGAGAGACCCAGTACTTC. Translation gives CSASEDRGSRETQYF.

This clonotype was seen many times. This chain joins TRBV12-3 or TRBV12-4 and TRBJ2-1; 8 nucleotides agree with TRBD1. CDR3 length equals 15 residues. V shed 3 bases, J shed 7 bases, and the junction held 8 bases outside the gene matches. CDR3 in DNA: TGTGCCAGCAGTTTCCGGACAGGGCTGGGGAATGAGCAGTTCTTC. Translated: CASSFRTGLGNEQFF.

At least ten counts were recorded for this clonotype. The chain employs TRBV11-1 and TRBJ2-7; 8 positions match TRBD2. CDR1 is SGHAT, CDR2 FQDESV, per germline (reference sequence). CDR3 length: 14 amino acids. V was pared by 6 bases and J by 0 bases, with 4 bases of the junction left unmatched. This CDR3 reads CASSVAGGSYEQYF. In DNA, the CDR3 is TGTGCCAGCAGTGTCGCGGGAGGCTCCTACGAGCAGTACTTC.

The sample holds many counts of this clonotype. This chain links TRBV6-5 with TRBJ2-3, with 7 nucleotides matching TRBD1. Trimming took 0 bases from V and 2 from J; bases not matched to a gene: 5. The germline V gene has CDR1 MNHEY and CDR2 SVGAGI. The CDR3 spans 16 residues. CDR3 protein: CASSYSSQGHTDTQYF. In nucleotides, the CDR3 is TGTGCCAGCAGTTACTCGTCACAGGGGCACACAGATACGCAGTATTTT.

This clonotype was detected a few times. The genes are TRBV19 and TRBJ2-2; 7 nucleotides agree with TRBD1. V shed 6 bases, J shed 1 base, and the junction held 8 bases outside the gene matches. The CDR3 length is 16 residues. Germline assignment: CDR1 LNHDA and CDR2 SQIVND (reference sequence). For the CDR3, the DNA is TGTGCCAGTAGGGACAGGCCTAACCAGAACACCGGGGAGCTGTTTTTT. This translates into CASRDRPNQNTGELFF.

This clonotype was seen ten or more times. This chain joins TRBV29-1 and TRBJ2-4, with D perhaps matching TRBD1 or TRBD2 (5 bases each). V was trimmed by 5 bases and J by 1 base, leaving 18 bases between them. Germline CDR1 SQVTM, CDR2 ANQGSEA. This CDR3 region has 16 residues. The CDR3 region is CSVRGGRTSAKNIQYF. CDR3 nucleotide sequence: TGCAGCGTTCGTGGGGGTAGAACTAGTGCCAAAAACATTCAGTACTTC. The full variable domain, rest sourced from reference TRBV29-1 and TRBJ2-4, is SAVISQKPSRDICQRGTSLTIQCQVDSQVTMMFWYRQQPGQSLTLIATANQGSEATYESGFVIDKFPISRPNLTFSTLTVSNMSPEDSSIYLCSVRGGRTSAKNIQYFGAGTRLSVL.

This clonotype has at least ten counts. The chain is built from TRBV12-3 or TRBV12-4 and TRBJ2-1, with 7 positions matching TRBD2. This CDR3 spans 19 amino acids. V was pared by 2 bases and J by 6 bases, with 19 bases of the junction left unmatched. The CDR3 sequence: CASSLQPLRAGVSGNEQFF. In nucleotides, the CDR3 is TGTGCCAGCAGTTTACAACCTCTTCGGGCGGGGGTCAGTGGCAATGAGCAGTTCTTC.

By share, this clonotype counts as medium-sized. The chain uses TRBV4-3 and TRBJ2-5; 11 nucleotides line up with TRBD2. The CDR3 extends over 15 amino acids. J was trimmed by 4 bases and V by 1 base; bases with no gene match: 2. The germline CDR1 and CDR2 sequences are LGHNA and YSLEER. The CDR3 bases are TGCGCCAGCAGCCAAGTTAGCGGGAGGGGAGAGACCCAGTACTTC. Encoded protein: CASSQVSGRGETQYF.

The chain links TRBV6-1 to TRBJ2-7; perhaps TRBD2 as D (6 bases). The CDR3 runs 15 residues. CDR1 is MNHNS and CDR2 is SASEGT in the germline V gene. CDR3 amino acids: CAGSEVADHPYEQYV. The CDR3 bases are TGTGCCGGCAGTGAAGTAGCGGACCACCCCTACGAGCAGTACGTC.

This clonotype has ten or more counts. J is TRBJ2-2 and V is TRBV2; no clear D. V lost 4 bases and J 1 base, leaving 4 bases between the germline ends. The CDR3 has 13 amino acids. Per germline, CDR1 SNHLY and CDR2 FYNNEI. In DNA, the CDR3 is TGTGCCAGCAGTGTTGGGAACACCGGGGAGCTGTTTTTT. Residues: CASSVGNTGELFF.

This clonotype was seen many times. This chain's CDR3 is CASSPRSSGANVLTF. Here the CDR3 DNA reads TGTGCCAGCAGCCCCCGGTCCTCTGGGGCCAACGTCCTGACTTTC. The chain has TRBV7-2 and TRBJ2-6, with D uncertain. This CDR3 is 15 amino acids long. Trimming removed 5 bases at V and 0 bases at J, with 8 bases between. CDR1 SGHTA and CDR2 FQGNSA come from the germline V gene.

This clonotype was found many times. The chain employs TRBV4-1 and TRBJ1-1; D remains unclear. V was cut by 4 bases and J by 1 base, with 13 bases left in between. CDR3 length: 15 amino acids. The V gene's germline CDR1 is MGHRA and CDR2 YSYEKL. The CDR3 bases are TGCGCCAGCAGCCGGTTGAGGGAGGGGAACACTGAAGCTTTCTTT. Translated, it gives CASSRLREGNTEAFF.

This clonotype was detected a few times. The V gene is TRBV10-3, the J gene TRBJ2-7, with a tentative D call TRBD1 (5 bases). V gave up 0 bases and J gave up 3 bases, with 9 bases separating them. Germline lookup yields CDR1 ENHRY and CDR2 SYGVKD. The CDR3 length is 14 residues. The chain's CDR3 is CAISESDSYYEQYV. The CDR3 DNA follows: TGTGCCATCAGTGAGTCCGACAGTTACTACGAGCAGTACGTC.

In this sample, this clonotype turned up many times. This chain connects TRBV4-3 to TRBJ1-5; maybe TRBD1 (5 bases). V lost 3 bases, J lost 8 bases, and 14 bases lay in between. The CDR3 is made up of 14 amino acids. Germline CDR1 is LGHNA and CDR2 is YSLEER. In nucleotides, the CDR3 is TGCGCCAGCAGCCATACGACAGATGGGAAGCCCCAGCATTTT. The encoded protein is CASSHTTDGKPQHF.

In this sample, this clonotype turned up many times. The rearrangement links TRBV5-1 to TRBJ2-1, with TRBD1 matching over 10 bases. The CDR3 runs to 16 residues. CDR1 is SGHRS, CDR2 YFSETQ, per germline. Losses at the gene ends were 4 bases for V and 8 bases for J; bases not matched to a gene: 12. Written as DNA, the CDR3 is TGCGCCAGCAGCAACCCGGGGGACAGGGGTTTTTATGAGCAGTTCTTC. Translation: CASSNPGDRGFYEQFF.

This clonotype appeared many times. J is TRBJ2-7 and V is TRBV6-2 or TRBV6-3, with D possibly being TRBD1 or TRBD2 (5 bases each). With 8 bases removed from V and 0 bases from J, the gap between germline ends came to 11 bases. CDR1 is MNHEY, CDR2 SVGEGT, per germline. The CDR3 consists of 13 residues. CDR3 region: CASRDVPSYEQYV. In DNA form, the CDR3 reads TGTGCCAGCCGGGACGTTCCCTCCTACGAGCAGTACGTC.